This T cell receptor beta chain was observed in a study of response to subunit inactivated influenza vaccine. TCRdb recomputed calls from the RT-PCR reads with MiXCR, one row per CDR3 protein. The table has about 620,000 distinct CDR3 sequences, 11% seen once. At least ten counts were recorded for this clonotype. Its antigen is undetermined. Germline CDR1 is DFQATT and CDR2 is SNEGSKA (reference sequence). This CDR3 region has 14 residues. Trimming cost V 6 bases and J 9 bases, with 21 bases left between them. Study observations and caveats: Each seasonal influenza vaccination, the authors suggested, recruits few new T cells.

These same records also appear under a second study, on T cells expressing NK-cell markers. According to that study: Researchers built TCR beta cDNA using 5'RACE template switching with UMIs. HCMV seropositivity characterized seven of the eight sequenced donors, and seronegativity one. Several of the experiments relied on an anti-gamma-delta TCR antibody so that only alpha-beta TCR T cells were sorted. Topping the CD3+CD56-NKG2C+ fraction as well were these clonotypes, in a few donors.

Here the sequenced sample was PBMCs from blood, taken on the day of vaccination. The J gene is TRBJ2-1, the V gene TRBV20-1, with a tentative D call TRBD2 (7 bases). The receptor was derived from a man aged 50 to 60 who received an inactivated influenza vaccine. DNA of the CDR3: TGCAGTGCCTCGACCGACGGGGGGCTGGGTGAGCAGTTCTTC. Protein sequence: CSASTDGGLGEQFF.